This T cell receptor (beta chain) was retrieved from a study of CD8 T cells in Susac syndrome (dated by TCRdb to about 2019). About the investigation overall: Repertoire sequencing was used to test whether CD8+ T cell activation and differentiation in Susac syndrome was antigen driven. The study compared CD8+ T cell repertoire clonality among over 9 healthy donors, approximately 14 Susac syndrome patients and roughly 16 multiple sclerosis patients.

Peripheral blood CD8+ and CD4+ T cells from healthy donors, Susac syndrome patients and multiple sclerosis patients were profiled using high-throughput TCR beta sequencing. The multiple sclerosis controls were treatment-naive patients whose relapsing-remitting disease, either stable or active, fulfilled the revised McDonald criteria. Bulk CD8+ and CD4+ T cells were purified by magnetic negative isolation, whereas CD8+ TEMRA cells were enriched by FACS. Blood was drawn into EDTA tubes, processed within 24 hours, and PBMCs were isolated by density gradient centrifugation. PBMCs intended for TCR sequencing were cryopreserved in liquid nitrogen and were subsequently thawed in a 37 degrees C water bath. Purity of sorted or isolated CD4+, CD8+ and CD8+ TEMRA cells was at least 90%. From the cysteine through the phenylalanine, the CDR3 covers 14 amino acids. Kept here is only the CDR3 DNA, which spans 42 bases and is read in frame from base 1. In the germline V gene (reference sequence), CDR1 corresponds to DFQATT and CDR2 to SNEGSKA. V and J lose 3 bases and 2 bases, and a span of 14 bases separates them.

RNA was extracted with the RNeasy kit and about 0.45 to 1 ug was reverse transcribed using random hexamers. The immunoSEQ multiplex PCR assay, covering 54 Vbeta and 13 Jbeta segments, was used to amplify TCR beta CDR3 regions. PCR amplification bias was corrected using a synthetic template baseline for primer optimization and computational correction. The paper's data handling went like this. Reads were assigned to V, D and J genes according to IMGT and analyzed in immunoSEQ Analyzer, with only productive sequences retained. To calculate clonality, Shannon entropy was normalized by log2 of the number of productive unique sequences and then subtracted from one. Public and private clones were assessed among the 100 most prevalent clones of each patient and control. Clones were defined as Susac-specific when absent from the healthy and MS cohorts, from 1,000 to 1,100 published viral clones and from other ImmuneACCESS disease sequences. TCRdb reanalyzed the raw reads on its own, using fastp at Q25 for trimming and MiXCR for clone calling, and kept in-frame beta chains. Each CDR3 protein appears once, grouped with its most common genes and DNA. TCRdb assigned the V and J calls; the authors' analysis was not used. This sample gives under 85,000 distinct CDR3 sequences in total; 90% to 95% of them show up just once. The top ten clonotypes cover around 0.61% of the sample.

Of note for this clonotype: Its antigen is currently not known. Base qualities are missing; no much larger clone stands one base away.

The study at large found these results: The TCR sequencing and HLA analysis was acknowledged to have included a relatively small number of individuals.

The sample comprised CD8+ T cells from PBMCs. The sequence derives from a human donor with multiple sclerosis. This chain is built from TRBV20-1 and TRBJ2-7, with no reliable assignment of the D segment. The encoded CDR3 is CSARGLQKTYEQYF. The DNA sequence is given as TGCAGTGCTAGGGGCCTACAGAAAACCTACGAGCAGTACTTC.